Listed here are 11 T cell receptor beta chains from one sample, sequenced in a study of blood T cell repertoires in COVID-19. Generated by immunoSEQ multiplex PCR, the TCRdb table keeps only in-frame clones and is missing some. The profile shows fewer than 500,000 clones, around 84% of them singletons. Sequencing input: peripheral blood. These receptors were collected from a human donor with acute or convalescent COVID-19. The donor label of this sample is uncertain.

This chain connects TRBV6-6 to TRBJ1-2; no clear D gene. Between the trimmed V and J ends, which lost 6 bases and 5 bases, there was a span of 22 bases. The CDR3 consists of 16 residues. In germline, CDR1 is MNHNY, CDR2 SVGAGI (reference sequence). The CDR3 is CASSRLGGPTGYGYTF. CDR3 nucleotide sequence: TGTGCCAGCAGCCGTTTAGGAGGGCCAACTGGGTATGGCTACACCTTC.

This clone showed up just a few times. V and J are TRBV19 and TRBJ2-3; 7 nucleotides agree with TRBD1. The germline CDR1 and CDR2 sequences are LNHDA and SQIVND (reference sequence). V dropped 4 bases and J dropped 5; count of bases not matched to a gene: 6. The CDR3 is 14 residues long. CDR3 residues: CASSTDRSIDTQYF. The CDR3 DNA reads as TGTGCCAGTAGTACGGACAGGTCCATAGATACGCAGTATTTT.

This chain uses TRBV19 with TRBJ1-1; unclear D gene. The CDR3 is made up of 13 amino acids. V was shortened by 7 bases and J by 1 base, with 10 bases between the two germline ends. CDR1 and CDR2 (germline): LNHDA, SQIVND (reference sequence). The CDR3 here is CASNGRANTEAFF. For the CDR3, the DNA is TGTGCCAGTAACGGTCGCGCGAACACTGAAGCTTTCTTT.

The chain carries TRBV4-1 and TRBJ2-5, with D possibly TRBD2 on 5 matching bases. The CDR3 covers 13 residues. The germline CDR1 and CDR2 sequences are MGHRA and YSYEKL. Trimming took off 5 bases at V and 5 bases at J, with 12 bases between the two ends. The CDR3 reads CASSLGGWETQYF. In DNA form, the CDR3 reads TGCGCCAGCAGCTTAGGAGGCTGGGAGACCCAGTACTTC.

This clone was detected many times. This chain joins TRBV27 and TRBJ2-1, with 7 bases identical to TRBD1. The V segment lost 6 bases and the J segment 6 bases; nucleotides outside the gene matches: 2. Germline V gene sequence: CDR1 MNHEY, CDR2 SMNVEV (reference sequence). The CDR3 has 12 residues. The CDR3 nucleotides read TGTGCCAGCAGGACAGGGCCCAATGAGCAGTTCTTC. Translating it yields CASRTGPNEQFF.

The rearrangement joins TRBV24-1 to TRBJ2-7; D unresolved. This CDR3 comprises 8 residues. Trimming cost V 12 bases and J 5 bases, with 4 bases left between them. From germline, CDR1 is KGHDR and CDR2 SFDVKD. CDR3 sequence reads: CAPHEQYF. The CDR3 nucleotides read TGTGCCCCTCACGAGCAGTACTTC.

The rearrangement joins TRBV19 to TRBJ2-2; 12 bases are a match to TRBD2. Germline V gives CDR1 LNHDA, CDR2 SQIVND (reference sequence). The junction had 3 bases not matched to a gene; V was cut back by 4 bases and J by 6 bases. The CDR3 has 15 amino acids. CDR3 region: CASSTSSGRAGELFF. Written as DNA, the CDR3 is TGTGCCAGTAGTACCTCTAGCGGGAGGGCCGGGGAGCTGTTTTTT.

The chain has TRBV10-3 and TRBJ1-5; D is uncertain. The V end lost 0 bases, the J end lost 2 bases, and 8 bases lay between the germline ends. From germline, CDR1 is ENHRY and CDR2 SYGVKD. The CDR3 is made up of 15 amino acids. The CDR3 DNA follows: TGTGCCATCAGTGAGTCTATGGGAGGCAATCAGCCCCAGCATTTT. This gives the protein CAISESMGGNQPQHF.

V and J are TRBV11-3 and TRBJ2-2, with D possibly matching TRBD2 (8 bases). The germline V and J ends were trimmed by 5 bases and 1 base, with 17 bases remaining between them. CDR3 length: 17 amino acids. CDR1 SGHNT and CDR2 YENEEA come from the germline V gene. The CDR3 nucleotides read TGTGCCAGCAGCGAAGGGGGCAGCGGGGGGAACACCGGGGAGCTGTTTTTT. It codes for CASSEGGSGGNTGELFF.

This chain connects TRBV3-1 (or the pseudogene TRBV3-2) to TRBJ2-1, with TRBD2 identical over 13 bases. Germline V lookup: CDR1 LGHDT, CDR2 YNNKEL (reference sequence). V was pared by 0 bases and J by 0 bases, with 11 bases of the junction left unmatched. The CDR3 spans 21 residues. The CDR3 region is CASSQDGWGLAGPSSYNEQFF. CDR3 sequence (DNA): TGTGCCAGCAGCCAAGACGGATGGGGACTAGCGGGACCGAGCTCCTACAATGAGCAGTTCTTC.

The chain links TRBV7-2 to TRBJ2-2, with D possibly being TRBD2 (6 bases). Germline V gives CDR1 SGHTA, CDR2 FQGNSA. Trimming shortened V by 0 bases and J by 4 bases, and 15 bases separated the two germline ends. The CDR3 extends over 17 amino acids. The CDR3 sequence is CASSLAGTSFPTGELFF. CDR3 DNA: TGTGCCAGCAGCTTAGCGGGGACTTCATTTCCCACCGGGGAGCTGTTTTTT.